This T cell receptor (beta chain) was recovered during a study of technical replicates of blood from a few donors. Here immunoSEQ multiplex PCR was the method, and the copy in TCRdb shows in-frame clones only, minus some. Here the sample spans about 54,000 clones, 94% being singletons. This TCR was recovered from a human donor in good health. The source material was T cells isolated from PBMCs.

The CDR3 region is CASSSRGETQYF. CDR3 bases: TGTGCCAGCAGCTCCCGAGGGGAGACCCAGTACTTC. The chain uses TRBV11-3 and TRBJ2-5; D may be TRBD2 (5 bases). V was clipped by 4 bases and J by 5 bases, with 8 bases between them. The CDR3 spans 12 residues. In germline, CDR1 is SGHNT, CDR2 YENEEA.